Presented here are 2 T cell receptor beta chains from one specimen sequenced in a study of cytomegalovirus exposure and HLA in healthy donors. PCR primers comprised 60 Vbeta and 13 Jbeta primers. The table came from immunoSEQ multiplex PCR; TCRdb's copy has only in-frame clones and leaves some out. The sample includes more than 130,000 clones, roughly four fifths of them seen just once. The sequenced sample was PBMCs. These receptors all stem from a man aged 35 to 55 in good health and CMV-seropositive.

For the CDR3, the DNA is TGTGCCGGAGGGAGAAACCTCCCAGATACGCAGTATTTT. It codes for CAGGRNLPDTQYF. The chain uses TRBV6-1 and TRBJ2-3, with D maybe TRBD2 (6 bases). CDR1 MNHNS and CDR2 SASEGT come from the germline V gene. V lost 11 bases and J lost 4, with 16 bases in between. The CDR3 has 13 residues.

This rearrangement joins TRBV9 to TRBJ1-2; the match to TRBD1 covers 10 bases. V shed 5 bases and J 2 bases; nucleotides not matched to a gene: 3. CDR3 size: 14 residues. Germline V gives CDR1 SGDLS, CDR2 YYNGEE. CDR3 protein: CASRGQGQNYGYTF. The CDR3, as DNA: TGTGCCAGCAGGGGACAGGGGCAAAACTATGGCTACACCTTC.